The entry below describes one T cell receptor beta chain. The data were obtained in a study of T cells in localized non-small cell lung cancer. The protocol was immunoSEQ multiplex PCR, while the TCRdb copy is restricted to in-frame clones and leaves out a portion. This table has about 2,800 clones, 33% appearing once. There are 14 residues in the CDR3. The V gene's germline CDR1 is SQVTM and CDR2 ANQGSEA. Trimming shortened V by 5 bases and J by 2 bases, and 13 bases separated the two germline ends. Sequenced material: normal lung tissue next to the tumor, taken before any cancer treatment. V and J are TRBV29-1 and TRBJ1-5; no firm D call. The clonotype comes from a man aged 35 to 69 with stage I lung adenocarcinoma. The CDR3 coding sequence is TGCAGCGTTAGTGTTTCCCTTGGCAATCAGCCCCAGCATTTT. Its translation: CSVSVSLGNQPQHF.